Described below is a single TCR beta chain sequence and its context. The data derive from a study of identical twins. From germline, CDR1 is SGHVS and CDR2 FNYEAQ. The CDR3 is 14 residues long. V gave up 1 base and J gave up 6 bases, with 9 bases separating them. From the 5' RACE reads, TCRdb called clonotypes with MiXCR, one entry per CDR3 protein. Of about 470,000 distinct CDR3 sequences listed, 20% to 25% are singletons. The same specimen was also included in a second study, on T cells expressing NK-cell markers.

The sequenced sample consisted of CD4+ T cells sorted from blood. V and J are TRBV7-6 and TRBJ2-2; D is perhaps TRBD2 (6 bases). The clonotype comes from a woman aged 18-29 years in good health. The CDR3 DNA is TGTGCCAGCAGCTTAGTAGCGGAAGCCGGGGAGCTGTTTTTT. As protein: CASSLVAEAGELFF.